Below are 9 T cell receptor beta chains sequenced from a single sample in a study of shared clonotypes between healthy human individuals. Positive CCR7 selection of CD45RO-negative cells yielded the naive CD8 cells, and terminally differentiated effector memory CD45RA+ cells were excluded. TCRdb's copy holds only in-frame clones and misses some; the assay was immunoSEQ multiplex PCR. The sample shows about 1,800,000 clones, about 95% of them seen only once. The sample comprised naive CD8+ T cells sorted from blood. The source is a man younger than 35 in good health.

J is TRBJ2-3 and V is TRBV6-6; D remains unclear. V lost 7 bases to trimming and J lost 5 bases, with 10 bases between them. This CDR3 comprises 12 residues. In germline, CDR1 is MNHNY, CDR2 SVGAGI (reference sequence). The CDR3 loop is CASTNRGDTQYF. For the CDR3, the DNA is TGTGCCAGCACCAACAGAGGAGATACGCAGTATTTT.

The J gene is TRBJ2-1, the V gene TRBV6-1, with D perhaps given as TRBD1 or TRBD2 (5 bases each). The CDR3 runs to 13 residues. Germline V gene lookup returns CDR1 MNHNS and CDR2 SASEGT. V lost 6 bases and J 2 bases, leaving 8 bases between the germline ends. The CDR3 sequence: CASSGTAYNEQFF. CDR3 bases: TGTGCCAGCAGCGGGACGGCCTACAATGAGCAGTTCTTC.

The genes are TRBV27 and TRBJ2-1; 11 bases line up with TRBD2. With V trimmed by 6 bases and J by 5 bases, 3 bases remained unmatched. Germline CDR1 reads MNHEY; CDR2 reads SMNVEV (reference sequence). The CDR3 has 14 amino acids. The CDR3 DNA reads TGTGCCAGCAGCACTAGCGGGAGCCACAATGAGCAGTTCTTC. Protein sequence: CASSTSGSHNEQFF.

This clone appeared a single time. The chain links TRBV6-5 to TRBJ2-2; 7 positions match TRBD1. Germline CDR1 and CDR2: MNHEY and SVGAGI. The CDR3 has 15 amino acids. The V gene end was trimmed by 6 bases and the J gene end by 7 bases; junction bases not matched to a gene: 11. Here the CDR3 reads CASSHLTGAHGELFF. In nucleotides, the CDR3 is TGTGCCAGCAGCCACCTTACAGGGGCCCACGGGGAGCTGTTTTTT.

About this clone: This same CDR3 is encoded by further DNA sequences in the sample. This chain uses TRBV11-2 with TRBJ1-2; 7 nucleotides align to TRBD1. This CDR3 comprises 14 residues. V trimming: 3 bases; J trimming: 4 bases; junction bases outside the gene matches: 5. Germline CDR1 reads SGHAT; CDR2 reads FQNNGV. The DNA for the CDR3 is TGTGCCAGCAGCTTGCTAACAGGGGTCTATGGCTACACCTTC. This codes for CASSLLTGVYGYTF.

This chain links TRBV5-4 with TRBJ2-1, with 11 nucleotides matching TRBD2. This CDR3 contains 13 residues. The ends lost 1 base at V and 12 bases at J; junction bases unmatched: 3. Germline-derived CDR1 and CDR2 are SGHNT and YYREEE (reference sequence). The CDR3 here is CASSLTSGGGQFF. The CDR3, as DNA: TGTGCCAGCAGCTTGACTAGCGGGGGCGGGCAGTTCTTC.

The V gene is TRBV6-1, the J gene TRBJ2-1, with 8 bases matching TRBD2. Germline CDR1 MNHNS, CDR2 SASEGT. V shed 6 bases, J shed 10 bases, and the junction held 11 bases outside the gene matches. The CDR3 runs 14 residues. The CDR3 loop reads CASRPLAALMEQFF. CDR3 DNA sequence: TGTGCCAGCAGGCCACTAGCGGCCCTTATGGAGCAGTTCTTC.

Of note for this clone: The same CDR3 can be traced to other DNA sequences in this sample. The CDR3 DNA reads as TGTGCCAGTAGTATAGGGGGGACGCTTGAAGCTTTCTTT. As protein: CASSIGGTLEAFF. V usage is TRBV19 and J usage is TRBJ1-1, with a tentative D call TRBD1 (5 bases). V lost 1 base and J 7 bases, leaving 10 bases between the germline ends. Germline loops: CDR1 LNHDA, CDR2 SQIVND (reference sequence). The CDR3 extends over 13 amino acids.

V gene TRBV5-6 combines with J gene TRBJ1-5, with unresolved D. Germline loops: CDR1 SGHDT, CDR2 YYEEEE. The length of the CDR3 is 18 residues. The V end lost 4 bases, the J end lost 0 bases, and 20 bases lay between the germline ends. CDR3 bases: TGTGCCAGCAGCGCCACAGCACGTGACGGTTATAGCAATCAGCCCCAGCATTTT. It yields the protein CASSATARDGYSNQPQHF. The full variable domain, rest sourced from reference TRBV5-6 and TRBJ1-5, is DAGVTQSPTHLIKTRGQQVTLRCSPKSGHDTVSWYQQALGQGPQFIFQYYEEEERQRGNFPDRFSGHQFPNYSSELNVNALLLGDSALYLCASSATARDGYSNQPQHFGDGTRLSIL.